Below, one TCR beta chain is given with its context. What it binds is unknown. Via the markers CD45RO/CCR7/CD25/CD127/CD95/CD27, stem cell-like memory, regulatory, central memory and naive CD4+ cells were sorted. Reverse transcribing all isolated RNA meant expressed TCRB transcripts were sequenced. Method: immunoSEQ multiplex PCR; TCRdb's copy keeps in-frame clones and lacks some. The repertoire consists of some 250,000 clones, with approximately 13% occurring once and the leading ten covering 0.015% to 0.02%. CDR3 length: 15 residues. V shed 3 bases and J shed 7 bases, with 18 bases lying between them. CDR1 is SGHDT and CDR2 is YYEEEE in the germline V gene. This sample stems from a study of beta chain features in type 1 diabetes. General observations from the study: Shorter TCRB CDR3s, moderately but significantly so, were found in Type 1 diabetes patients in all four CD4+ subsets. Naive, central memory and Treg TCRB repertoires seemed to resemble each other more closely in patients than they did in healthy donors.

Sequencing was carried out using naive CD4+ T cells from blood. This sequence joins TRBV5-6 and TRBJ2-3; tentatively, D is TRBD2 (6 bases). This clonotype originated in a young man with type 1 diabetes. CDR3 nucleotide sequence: TGTGCCAGCAGCTCAGGTCGACTAGGCCGCTATACGCAGTATTTT. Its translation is CASSSGRLGRYTQYF. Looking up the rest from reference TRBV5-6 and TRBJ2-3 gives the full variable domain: DAGVTQSPTHLIKTRGQQVTLRCSPKSGHDTVSWYQQALGQGPQFIFQYYEEEERQRGNFPDRFSGHQFPNYSSELNVNALLLGDSALYLCASSSGRLGRYTQYFGPGTRLTVL.